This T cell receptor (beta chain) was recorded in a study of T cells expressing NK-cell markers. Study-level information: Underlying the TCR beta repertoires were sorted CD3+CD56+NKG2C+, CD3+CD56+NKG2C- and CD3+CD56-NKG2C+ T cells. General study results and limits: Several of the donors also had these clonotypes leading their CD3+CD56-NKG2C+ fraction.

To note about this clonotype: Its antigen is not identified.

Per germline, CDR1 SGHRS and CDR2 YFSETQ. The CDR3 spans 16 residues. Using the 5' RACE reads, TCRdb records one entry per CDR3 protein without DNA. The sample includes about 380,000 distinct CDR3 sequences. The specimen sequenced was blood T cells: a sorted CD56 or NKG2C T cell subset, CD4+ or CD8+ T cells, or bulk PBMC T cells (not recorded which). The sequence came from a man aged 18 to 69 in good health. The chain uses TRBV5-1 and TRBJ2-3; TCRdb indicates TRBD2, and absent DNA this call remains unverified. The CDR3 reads CASSLRQGPRTDTQYF.